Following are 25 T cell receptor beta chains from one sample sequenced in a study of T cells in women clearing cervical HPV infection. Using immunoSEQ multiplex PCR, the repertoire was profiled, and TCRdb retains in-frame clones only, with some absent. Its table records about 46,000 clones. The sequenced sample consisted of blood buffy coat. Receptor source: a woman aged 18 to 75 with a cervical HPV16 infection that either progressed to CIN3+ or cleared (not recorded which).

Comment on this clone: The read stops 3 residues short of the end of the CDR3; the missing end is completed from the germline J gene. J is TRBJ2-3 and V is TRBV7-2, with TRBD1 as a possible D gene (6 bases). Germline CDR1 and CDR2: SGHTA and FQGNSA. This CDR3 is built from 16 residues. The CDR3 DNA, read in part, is TGTGCCAGCAGCTTAGCGACTTCAGGGGTTAGTCAGCCG. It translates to CASSLATSGVSQP. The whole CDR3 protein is CASSLATSGVSQPQYF.

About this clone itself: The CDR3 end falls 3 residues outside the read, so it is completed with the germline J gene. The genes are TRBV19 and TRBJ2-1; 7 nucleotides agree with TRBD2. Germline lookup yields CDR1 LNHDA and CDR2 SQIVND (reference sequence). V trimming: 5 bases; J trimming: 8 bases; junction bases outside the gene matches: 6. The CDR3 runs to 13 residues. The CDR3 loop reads CASSLRELDEQFF. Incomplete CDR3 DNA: TGTGCCAGTAGTCTGCGGGAGTTGGATGAG.

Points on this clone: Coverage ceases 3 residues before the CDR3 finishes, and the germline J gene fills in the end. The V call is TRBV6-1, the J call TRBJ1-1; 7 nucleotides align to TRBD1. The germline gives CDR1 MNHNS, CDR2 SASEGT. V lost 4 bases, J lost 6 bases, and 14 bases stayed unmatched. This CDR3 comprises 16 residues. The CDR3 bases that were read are TGTGCCAGCAGTGCGGGGGTGGGGAGGGGGCTCTCTGAA. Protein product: CASSAGVGRGLSE. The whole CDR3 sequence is CASSAGVGRGLSEAFF.

The CDR3 protein is CASSYRGPYYYGYTF. CDR3 DNA (partial): TGTGCCAGCAGTTACAGGGGGCCCTATTACTATGGC. The chain recombines TRBV6-2 or TRBV6-3 with TRBJ1-2, with TRBD1 matching over 7 bases. The sequence runs out 3 residues before the end of the CDR3; the remainder is reconstructed from the germline J gene. Germline CDR1 reads MNHEY; CDR2 reads SVGEGT. This CDR3 comprises 15 residues. After removal of 2 bases from V and 3 bases from J, the junction contained 6 bases not matched to a gene.

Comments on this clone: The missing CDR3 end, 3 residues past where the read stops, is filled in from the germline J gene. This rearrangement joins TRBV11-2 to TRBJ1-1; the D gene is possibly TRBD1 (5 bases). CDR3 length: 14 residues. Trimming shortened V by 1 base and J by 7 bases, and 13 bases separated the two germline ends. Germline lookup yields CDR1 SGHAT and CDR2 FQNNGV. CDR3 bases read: TGTGCCAGCAGCTTAGGGGCCGGGGACTTTGAA. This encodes CASSLGAGDFE. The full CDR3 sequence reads CASSLGAGDFEAFF.

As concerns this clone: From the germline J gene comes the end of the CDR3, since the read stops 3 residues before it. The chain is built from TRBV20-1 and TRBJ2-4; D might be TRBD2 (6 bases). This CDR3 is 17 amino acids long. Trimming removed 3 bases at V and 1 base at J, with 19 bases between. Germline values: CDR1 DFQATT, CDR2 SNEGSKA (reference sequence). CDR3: CSARGLEGSEAKNIQYF. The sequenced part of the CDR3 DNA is TGCAGTGCTAGGGGCTTGGAGGGCTCTGAGGCCAAAAACATT.

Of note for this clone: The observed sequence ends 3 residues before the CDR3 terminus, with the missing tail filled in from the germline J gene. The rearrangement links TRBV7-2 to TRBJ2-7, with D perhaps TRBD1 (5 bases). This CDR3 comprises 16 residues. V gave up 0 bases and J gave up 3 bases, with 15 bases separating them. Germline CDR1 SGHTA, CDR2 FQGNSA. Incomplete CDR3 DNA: TGTGCCAGCAGCTTAGCCCCCAGGGTGCCAAGCTACGAG. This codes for CASSLAPRVPSYE. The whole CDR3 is CASSLAPRVPSYEQYF.

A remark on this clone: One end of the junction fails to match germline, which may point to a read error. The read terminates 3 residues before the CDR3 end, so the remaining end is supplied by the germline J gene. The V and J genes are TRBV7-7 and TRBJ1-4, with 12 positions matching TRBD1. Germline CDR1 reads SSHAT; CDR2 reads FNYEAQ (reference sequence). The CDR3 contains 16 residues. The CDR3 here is CASSFGTGGVDEKLFF. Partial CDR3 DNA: TGTGCTAGCAGCTTCGGGACAGGGGGCGTTGATGAAAAA. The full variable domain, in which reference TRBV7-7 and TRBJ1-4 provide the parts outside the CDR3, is GAGVSQSPRYKVTKRGQDVTLRCDPISSHATLYWYQQALGQGPEFLTYFNYEAQPDKSGLPSDRFSAERPEGSISTLTIQRTEQRDSAMYRCASSFGTGGVDEKLFFGSGTQLSVL.

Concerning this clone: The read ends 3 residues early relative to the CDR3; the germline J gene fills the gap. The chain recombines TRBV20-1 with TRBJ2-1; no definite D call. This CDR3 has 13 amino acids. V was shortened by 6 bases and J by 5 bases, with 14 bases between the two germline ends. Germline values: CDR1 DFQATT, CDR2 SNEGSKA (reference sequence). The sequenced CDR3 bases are TGCAGTGCCCTTGAACTCCGTGACAATGAG. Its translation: CSALELRDNE. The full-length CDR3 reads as CSALELRDNEQFF.

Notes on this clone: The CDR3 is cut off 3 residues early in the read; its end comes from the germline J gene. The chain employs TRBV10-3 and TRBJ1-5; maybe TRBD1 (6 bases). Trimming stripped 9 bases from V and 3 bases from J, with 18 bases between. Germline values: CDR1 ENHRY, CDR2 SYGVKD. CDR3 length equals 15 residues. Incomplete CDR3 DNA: TGTGCCATAGGTGGGGGACACCTAAACAATCAGCCC. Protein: CAIGGGHLNNQP. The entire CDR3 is CAIGGGHLNNQPQHF.

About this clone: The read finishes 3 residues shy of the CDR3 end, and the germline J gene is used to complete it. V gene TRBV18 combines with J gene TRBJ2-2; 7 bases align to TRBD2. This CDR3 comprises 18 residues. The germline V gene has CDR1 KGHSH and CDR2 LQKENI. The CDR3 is CASSPSGKYGHVGEKLFF. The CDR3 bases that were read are TGTGCCAGCTCACCAAGCGGGAAATACGGACACGTTGGGGAAAAG.

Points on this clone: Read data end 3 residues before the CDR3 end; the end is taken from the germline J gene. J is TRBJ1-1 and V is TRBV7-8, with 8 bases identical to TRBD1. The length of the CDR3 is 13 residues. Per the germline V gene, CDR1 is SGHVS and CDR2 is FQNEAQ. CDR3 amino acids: CASSFLDRGMAFF. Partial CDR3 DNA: TGTGCCAGCAGCTTCTTAGACAGGGGAATG.

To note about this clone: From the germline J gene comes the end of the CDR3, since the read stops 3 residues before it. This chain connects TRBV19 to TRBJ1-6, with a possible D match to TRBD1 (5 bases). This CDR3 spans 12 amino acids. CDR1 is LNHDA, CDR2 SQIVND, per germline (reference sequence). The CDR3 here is CASSIREGTLHF. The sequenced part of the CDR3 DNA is TGTGCCAGTAGTATCAGGGAAGGCACC.

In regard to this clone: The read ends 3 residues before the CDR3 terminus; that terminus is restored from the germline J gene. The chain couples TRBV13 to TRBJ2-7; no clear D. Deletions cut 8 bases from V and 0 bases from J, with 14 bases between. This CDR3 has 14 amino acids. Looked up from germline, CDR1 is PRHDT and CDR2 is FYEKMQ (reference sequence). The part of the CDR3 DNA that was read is TGTGCCAGCCGAGACTCACAAAACTCCTACGAG. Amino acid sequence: CASRDSQNSYE. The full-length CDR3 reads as CASRDSQNSYEQYF. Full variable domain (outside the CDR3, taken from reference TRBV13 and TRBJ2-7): AAGVIQSPRHLIKEKRETATLKCYPIPRHDTVYWYQQGPGQDPQFLISFYEKMQSDKGSIPDRFSAQQFSDYHSELNMSSLELGDSALYFCASRDSQNSYEQYFGPGTRLTVT.

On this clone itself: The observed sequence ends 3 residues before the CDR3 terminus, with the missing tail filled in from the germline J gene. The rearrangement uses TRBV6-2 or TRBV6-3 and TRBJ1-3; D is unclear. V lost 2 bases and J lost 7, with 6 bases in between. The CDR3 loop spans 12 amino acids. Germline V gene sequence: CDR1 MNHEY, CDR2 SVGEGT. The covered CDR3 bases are TGTGCCAGCAGTTACAGAGGTAACACC. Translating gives CASSYRGNT. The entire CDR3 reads CASSYRGNTIYF.

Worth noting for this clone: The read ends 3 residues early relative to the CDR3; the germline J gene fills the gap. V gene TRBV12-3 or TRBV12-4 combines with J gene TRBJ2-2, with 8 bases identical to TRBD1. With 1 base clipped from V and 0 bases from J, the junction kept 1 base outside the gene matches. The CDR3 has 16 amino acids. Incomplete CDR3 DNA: TGTGCCAGCAGTTTAGTGGGACAGGCGAACACCGGGGAG. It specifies CASSLVGQANTGE. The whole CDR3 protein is CASSLVGQANTGELFF.

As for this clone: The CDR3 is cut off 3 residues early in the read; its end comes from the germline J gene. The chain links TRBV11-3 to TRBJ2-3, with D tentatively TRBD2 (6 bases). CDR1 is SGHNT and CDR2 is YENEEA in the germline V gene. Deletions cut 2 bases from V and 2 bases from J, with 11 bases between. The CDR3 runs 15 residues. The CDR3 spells CASSLRDSLTDTQYF. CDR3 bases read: TGTGCCAGCAGCTTAAGGGACTCCCTCACAGATACG.

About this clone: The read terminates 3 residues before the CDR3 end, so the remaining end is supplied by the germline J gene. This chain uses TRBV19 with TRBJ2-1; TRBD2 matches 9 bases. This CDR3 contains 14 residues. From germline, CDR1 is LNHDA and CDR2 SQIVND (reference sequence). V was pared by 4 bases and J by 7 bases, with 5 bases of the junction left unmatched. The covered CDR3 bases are TGTGCCAGTAGTAGCGGGGGGGCCGTAAATGAG. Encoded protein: CASSSGGAVNE. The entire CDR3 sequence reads CASSSGGAVNEQFF.

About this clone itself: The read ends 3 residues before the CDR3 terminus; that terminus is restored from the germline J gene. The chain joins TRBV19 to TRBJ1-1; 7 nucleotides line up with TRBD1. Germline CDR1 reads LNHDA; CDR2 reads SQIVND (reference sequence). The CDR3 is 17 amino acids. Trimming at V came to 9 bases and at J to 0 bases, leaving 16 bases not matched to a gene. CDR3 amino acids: CASRDSLIRGVNTEAFF. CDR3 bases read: TGTGCCAGCCGGGACAGCCTCATCAGGGGTGTGAACACTGAA. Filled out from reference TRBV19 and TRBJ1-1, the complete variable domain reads DGGITQSPKYLFRKEGQNVTLSCEQNLNHDAMYWYRQDPGQGLRLIYYSQIVNDFQKGDIAEGYSVSREKKESFPLTVTSAQKNPTAFYLCASRDSLIRGVNTEAFFGQGTRLTVV.

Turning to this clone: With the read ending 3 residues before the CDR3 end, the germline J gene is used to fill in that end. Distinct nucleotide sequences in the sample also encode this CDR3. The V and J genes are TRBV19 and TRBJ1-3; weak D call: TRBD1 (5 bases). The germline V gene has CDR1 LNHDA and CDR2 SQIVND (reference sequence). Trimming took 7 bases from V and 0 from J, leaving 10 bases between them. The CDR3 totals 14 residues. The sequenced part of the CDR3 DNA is TGTGCCAGTACAGAGGGGCACTCTGGAAACACC. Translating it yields CASTEGHSGNT. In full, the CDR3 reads CASTEGHSGNTIYF.

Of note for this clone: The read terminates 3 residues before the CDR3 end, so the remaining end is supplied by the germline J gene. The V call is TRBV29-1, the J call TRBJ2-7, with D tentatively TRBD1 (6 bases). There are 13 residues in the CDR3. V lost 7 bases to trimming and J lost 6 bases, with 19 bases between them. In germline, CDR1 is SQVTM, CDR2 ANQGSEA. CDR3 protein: CSALGTGIGEQYF. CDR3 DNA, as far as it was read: TGCAGCGCCCTAGGTACAGGGATTGGCGAG.

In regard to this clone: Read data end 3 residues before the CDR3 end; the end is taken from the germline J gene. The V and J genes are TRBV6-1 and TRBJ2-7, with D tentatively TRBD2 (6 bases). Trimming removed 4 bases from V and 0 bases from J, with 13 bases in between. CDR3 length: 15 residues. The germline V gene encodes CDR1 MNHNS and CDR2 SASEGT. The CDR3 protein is CASSGGDGLSYEQYF. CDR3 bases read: TGTGCCAGCAGTGGGGGGGACGGCCTCTCCTACGAG.

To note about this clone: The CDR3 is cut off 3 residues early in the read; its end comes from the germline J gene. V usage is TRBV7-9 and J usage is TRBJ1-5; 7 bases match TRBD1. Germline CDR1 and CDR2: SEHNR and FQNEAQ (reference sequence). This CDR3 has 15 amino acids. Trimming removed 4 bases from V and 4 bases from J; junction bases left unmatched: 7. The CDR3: CASSYYRGGNQPQHF. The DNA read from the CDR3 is TGTGCCAGCAGCTACTACAGGGGAGGGAATCAGCCC.

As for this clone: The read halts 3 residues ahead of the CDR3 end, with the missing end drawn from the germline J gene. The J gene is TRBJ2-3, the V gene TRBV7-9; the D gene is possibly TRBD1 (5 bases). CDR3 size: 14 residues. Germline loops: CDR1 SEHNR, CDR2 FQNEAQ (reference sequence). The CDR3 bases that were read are TGTGCCAGCAGCTTAAGGGGCGTTCGGGTGACG. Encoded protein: CASSLRGVRVT. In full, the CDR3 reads CASSLRGVRVTQYF.

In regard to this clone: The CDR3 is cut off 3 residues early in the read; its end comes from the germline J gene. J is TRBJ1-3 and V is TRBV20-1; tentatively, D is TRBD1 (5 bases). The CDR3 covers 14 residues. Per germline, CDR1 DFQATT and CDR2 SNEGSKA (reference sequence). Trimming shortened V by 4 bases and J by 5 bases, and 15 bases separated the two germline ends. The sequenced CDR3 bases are TGCAGTGCTAAACTTCCAGGGATCAGAAACACC. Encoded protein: CSAKLPGIRNT. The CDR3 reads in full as CSAKLPGIRNTIYF.